The 10 T cell receptor beta chains in this list originate from one sample, sequenced in a study of blood T cell repertoires in COVID-19. Here immunoSEQ multiplex PCR was the method, and the copy in TCRdb shows in-frame clones only, minus some. This sample has about 260,000 clones; 90% occur once, and the top ten carry 0.87%. The sample consisted of PBMCs or T cells enriched from blood (not recorded which). The receptor source for this set is a man in his fifties who had been exposed to COVID-19.

The chain has TRBV5-4 and TRBJ1-3; maybe TRBD1 (5 bases). CDR3 length: 15 residues. Trimming took off 4 bases at V and 0 bases at J, with 11 bases between the two ends. Germline V lookup: CDR1 SGHNT, CDR2 YYREEE (reference sequence). CDR3 in amino acids: CASSKQENSGNTIYF. CDR3 DNA: TGTGCCAGCAGCAAACAGGAAAACTCTGGAAACACCATATATTTT. Together with reference TRBV5-4 and TRBJ1-3, the CDR3 gives the full variable domain: ETGVTQSPTHLIKTRGQQVTLRCSSQSGHNTVSWYQQALGQGPQFIFQYYREEENGRGNFPPRFSGLQFPNYSSELNVNALELDDSALYLCASSKQENSGNTIYFGEGSWLTVV.

The chain has TRBV3-1 (or the pseudogene TRBV3-2) and TRBJ1-1; no clear D gene. CDR1 and CDR2 from the germline V gene are LGHDT and YNNKEL (reference sequence). This CDR3 spans 11 amino acids. V was clipped by 3 bases and J by 4 bases, with 3 bases between them. The CDR3 DNA follows: TGTGCCAGCAGCCAGAGCACTGAAGCTTTCTTT. This encodes CASSQSTEAFF.

The chain uses TRBV5-1 and TRBJ2-3; unclear D gene. Trimming stripped 1 base from V and 0 bases from J, with 6 bases between. Germline loops: CDR1 SGHRS, CDR2 YFSETQ. The CDR3 is 14 residues long. The CDR3 spells CASSLLSSTDTQYF. The CDR3 nucleotides read TGCGCCAGCAGCTTGCTCTCGAGCACAGATACGCAGTATTTT.

The V call is TRBV13, the J call TRBJ1-2; TRBD1 is a possible D gene (5 bases). Germline V gives CDR1 PRHDT, CDR2 FYEKMQ (reference sequence). The CDR3 is 14 residues long. The V and J ends lost 5 bases and 2 bases respectively, with 12 bases between them. The CDR3 spells CASSRLRENYGYTF. The CDR3 DNA follows: TGTGCCAGCAGCAGACTCAGGGAAAACTATGGCTACACCTTC. Using reference TRBV13 and TRBJ1-2 for the parts outside the CDR3, the full variable domain is AAGVIQSPRHLIKEKRETATLKCYPIPRHDTVYWYQQGPGQDPQFLISFYEKMQSDKGSIPDRFSAQQFSDYHSELNMSSLELGDSALYFCASSRLRENYGYTFGSGTRLTVV.

This chain connects TRBV24-1 to TRBJ1-5, with 9 bases that match TRBD1. The CDR3 runs to 15 residues. CDR1 and CDR2 (germline): KGHDR, SFDVKD. J was trimmed by 6 bases and V by 3 bases; bases with no gene match: 5. CDR3 in amino acids: CATSDPGTGTQPQHF. The CDR3 coding sequence is TGTGCCACCAGTGATCCGGGGACAGGGACTCAGCCCCAGCATTTT.

The V call is TRBV5-5, the J call TRBJ2-7, with a tentative D call TRBD2 (6 bases). The germline V and J ends were trimmed by 2 bases and 4 bases, with 13 bases remaining between them. Germline assignment: CDR1 SGHKS and CDR2 YYEKEE (reference sequence). There are 14 residues in the CDR3. The CDR3 DNA is TGTGCCAGCAGCTTAAGTGGGGCGGGGTACGAGCAGTACGTC. It encodes CASSLSGAGYEQYV.

This rearrangement joins TRBV7-9 to TRBJ1-2; weak D call: TRBD1 (6 bases). Trimming cost V 4 bases and J 8 bases, with 14 bases left between them. This CDR3 contains 13 residues. Germline V gene data show CDR1 as SEHNR and CDR2 as FQNEAQ (reference sequence). CDR3 sequence (DNA): TGTGCCAGCAGCTACGGACAGACGGACGGCTACACCTTC. Amino acid sequence: CASSYGQTDGYTF. Using reference TRBV7-9 and TRBJ1-2 for the parts outside the CDR3, the full variable domain is DTGVSQNPRHKITKRGQNVTFRCDPISEHNRLYWYRQTLGQGPEFLTYFQNEAQLEKSRLLSDRFSAERPKGSFSTLEIQRTEQGDSAMYLCASSYGQTDGYTFGSGTRLTVV.

The J gene is TRBJ1-2, the V gene TRBV28, with 7 positions matching TRBD1. CDR1 and CDR2 (germline): MDHEN, SYDVKM. This CDR3 region has 14 residues. The ends lost 6 bases at V and 2 bases at J; junction bases unmatched: 6. As DNA, the CDR3 is TGTGCCAGCAGCCGACCGGGACAGAACTATGGCTACACCTTC. It specifies CASSRPGQNYGYTF.

The CDR3 region is CASTLPGTGDTQYF. The DNA of the CDR3 is TGTGCCAGCACCCTACCCGGGACAGGAGATACGCAGTATTTT. This chain joins TRBV2 and TRBJ2-3, with 8 bases identical to TRBD1. Germline CDR1 and CDR2: SNHLY and FYNNEI. CDR3 size: 14 residues. Trimming took 7 bases from V and 5 from J; bases not matched to a gene: 8.

The chain joins TRBV7-9 to TRBJ2-1, with D hard to call. The CDR3 contains 14 residues. Looked up from germline, CDR1 is SEHNR and CDR2 is FQNEAQ (reference sequence). Trimming shortened V by 8 bases and J by 5 bases, and 16 bases separated the two germline ends. CDR3 residues: CASRPRLINNEQFF. The CDR3 coding sequence is TGTGCCAGCCGCCCGAGACTGATCAACAATGAGCAGTTCTTC. Full variable domain (missing parts from reference TRBV7-9 and TRBJ2-1): DTGVSQNPRHKITKRGQNVTFRCDPISEHNRLYWYRQTLGQGPEFLTYFQNEAQLEKSRLLSDRFSAERPKGSFSTLEIQRTEQGDSAMYLCASRPRLINNEQFFGPGTRLTVL.